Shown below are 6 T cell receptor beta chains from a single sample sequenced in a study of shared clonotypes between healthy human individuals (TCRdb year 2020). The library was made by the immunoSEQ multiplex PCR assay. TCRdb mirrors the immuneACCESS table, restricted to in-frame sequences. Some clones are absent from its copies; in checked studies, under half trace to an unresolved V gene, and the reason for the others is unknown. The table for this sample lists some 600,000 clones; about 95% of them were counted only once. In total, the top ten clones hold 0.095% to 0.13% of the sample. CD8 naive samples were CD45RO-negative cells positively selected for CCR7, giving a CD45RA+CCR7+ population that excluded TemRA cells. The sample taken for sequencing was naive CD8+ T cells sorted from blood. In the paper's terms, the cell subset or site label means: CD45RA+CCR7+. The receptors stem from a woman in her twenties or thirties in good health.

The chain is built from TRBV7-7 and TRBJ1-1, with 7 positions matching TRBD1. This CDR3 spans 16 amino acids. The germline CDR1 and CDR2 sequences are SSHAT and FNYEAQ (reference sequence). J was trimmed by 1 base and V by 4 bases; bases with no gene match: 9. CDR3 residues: CASSYLVRDRNTEAFF. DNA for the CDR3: TGTGCCAGCAGCTACCTAGTTCGGGACAGGAACACTGAAGCTTTCTTT.

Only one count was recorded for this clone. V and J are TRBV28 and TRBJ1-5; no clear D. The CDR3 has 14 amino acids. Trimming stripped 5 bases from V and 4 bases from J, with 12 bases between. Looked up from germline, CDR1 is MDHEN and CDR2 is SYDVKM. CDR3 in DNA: TGTGCCAGCAGTCTAGAGAACAGAAATCAGCCCCAGCATTTT. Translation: CASSLENRNQPQHF. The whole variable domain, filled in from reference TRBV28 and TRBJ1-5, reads DVKVTQSSRYLVKRTGEKVFLECVQDMDHENMFWYRQDPGLGLRLIYFSYDVKMKEKGDIPEGYSVSREKKERFSLILESASTNQTSMYLCASSLENRNQPQHFGDGTRLSIL.

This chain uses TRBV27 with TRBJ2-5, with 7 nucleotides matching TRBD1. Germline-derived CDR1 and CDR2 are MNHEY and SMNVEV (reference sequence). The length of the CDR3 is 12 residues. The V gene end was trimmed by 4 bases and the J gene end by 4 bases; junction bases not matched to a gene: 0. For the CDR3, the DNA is TGTGCCAGCAGTTCAGGGGGAGAGACCCAGTACTTC. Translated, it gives CASSSGGETQYF.

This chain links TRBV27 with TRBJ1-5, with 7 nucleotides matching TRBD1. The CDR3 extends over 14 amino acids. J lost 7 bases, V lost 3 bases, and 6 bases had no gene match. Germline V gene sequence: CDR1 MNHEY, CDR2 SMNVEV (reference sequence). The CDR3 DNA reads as TGTGCCAGCAGTTTGGGGACAGCGGGGCAGCCCCAGCATTTT. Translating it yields CASSLGTAGQPQHF.

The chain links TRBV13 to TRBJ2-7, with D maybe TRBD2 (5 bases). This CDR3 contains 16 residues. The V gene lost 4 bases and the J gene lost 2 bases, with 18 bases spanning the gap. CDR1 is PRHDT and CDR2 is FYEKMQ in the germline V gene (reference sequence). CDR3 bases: TGTGCCAGCAGCTCCCACCAGAGAGGGTCCACCTACGAGCAGTACTTC. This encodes CASSSHQRGSTYEQYF.

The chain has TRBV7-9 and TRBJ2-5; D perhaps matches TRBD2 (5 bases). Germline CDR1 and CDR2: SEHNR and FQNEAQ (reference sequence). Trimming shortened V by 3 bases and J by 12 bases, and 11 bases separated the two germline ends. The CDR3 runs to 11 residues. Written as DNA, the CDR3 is TGTGCCAGCAGCTTGGACTCGAGGGAGTACTTC. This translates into CASSLDSREYF. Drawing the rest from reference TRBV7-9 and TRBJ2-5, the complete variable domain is DTGVSQNPRHKITKRGQNVTFRCDPISEHNRLYWYRQTLGQGPEFLTYFQNEAQLEKSRLLSDRFSAERPKGSFSTLEIQRTEQGDSAMYLCASSLDSREYFGPGTRLLVL.